The 25 T cell receptor beta chains given below trace back to one sample, sequenced in a study of response to subunit inactivated influenza vaccine (dated by TCRdb to 2016 to 2019). The method was RT-PCR. TCRdb records Illumina HiSeq 2500 as the sequencer. TCRdb ran its own pipeline on the public reads, namely fastp trimming at Q25 and MiXCR clone calling, and kept in-frame beta chains. Every distinct CDR3 protein forms one entry, paired with its most common genes and DNA. The sample includes around 480,000 distinct CDR3 sequences, with 16% observed a single time. Less than 4% of the sample is held by the ten biggest clonotypes. This specimen was CD4+ T cells sorted from PBMCs, taken approximately 25 months after vaccination. Receptors originate from a man aged 45-69 years who received an inactivated influenza vaccine. Donor details come from another sample of the same person, matched by shared clones.

V is TRBV20-1 and J is TRBJ2-7, with 7 positions matching TRBD1. The CDR3 contains 16 residues. Per the germline V gene, CDR1 is DFQATT and CDR2 is SNEGSKA (reference sequence). Unmatched junction bases numbered 12, after V lost 0 bases and J lost 4 bases. The CDR3 bases are TGCAGTGCTAGAGATTGGGGGACAGCCTCTCTGTACGAGCAGTACTTC. The encoded protein is CSARDWGTASLYEQYF.

Ten or more counts support this clonotype. The chain joins TRBV5-6 to TRBJ2-5; D is uncertain. V lost 0 bases, J lost 1 base, and 10 bases lay in between. The CDR3 loop spans 15 amino acids. Germline values: CDR1 SGHDT, CDR2 YYEEEE. Here the CDR3 reads CASSLALSSQETQYF. As DNA, the CDR3 is TGTGCCAGCAGCTTGGCGTTGTCTAGCCAAGAGACCCAGTACTTC.

The chain uses TRBV6-1 and TRBJ2-3; D perhaps matches TRBD1 (6 bases). There are 14 residues in the CDR3. V was pared by 9 bases and J by 0 bases, with 13 bases between. Germline-derived CDR1 and CDR2 are MNHNS and SASEGT. The CDR3 DNA follows: TGTGCCAGTAAGACAGGTGTAAGCACAGATACGCAGTATTTT. Translating it yields CASKTGVSTDTQYF.

This clonotype was counted between two and nine times. The chain employs TRBV3-1 and TRBJ1-3; possibly TRBD1 for D (6 bases). The CDR3 runs 13 residues. Germline V lookup: CDR1 LGHDT, CDR2 YNNKEL (reference sequence). V shed 4 bases and J shed 4 bases, with 8 bases lying between them. The CDR3 nucleotides are TGTGCCAGCAGCCGGGACATCGGAAACACCATATATTTT. As protein: CASSRDIGNTIYF.

This chain connects TRBV15 to TRBJ2-1; D may correspond to TRBD1 or TRBD2 (5 bases each). CDR3 length: 15 amino acids. CDR1 and CDR2 (germline): LNHNV, YYDKDF (reference sequence). Trimming cost V 0 bases and J 4 bases, with 10 bases left between them. Here the CDR3 reads CATSRDAGTYNEQFF. CDR3 coding DNA: TGTGCCACCAGCAGAGATGCAGGGACGTACAATGAGCAGTTCTTC. Together with reference TRBV15 and TRBJ2-1, the CDR3 gives the full variable domain: DAMVIQNPRYQVTQFGKPVTLSCSQTLNHNVMYWYQQKSSQAPKLLFHYYDKDFNNEADTPDNFQSRRPNTSFCFLDIRSPGLGDTAMYLCATSRDAGTYNEQFFGPGTRLTVL.

V gene TRBV20-1 combines with J gene TRBJ2-1, with 15 bases that match TRBD2. The germline gives CDR1 DFQATT, CDR2 SNEGSKA (reference sequence). This CDR3 contains 15 residues. J gave up 9 bases and V 7 bases, and 10 bases lay outside the gene matches. The CDR3 DNA sequence: TGCAGTGTCCCACCCGGGACTAGCGGGAGGTTTGAGCAGTTCTTC. Its translation: CSVPPGTSGRFEQFF.

This clonotype was seen a few times. This chain connects TRBV9 to TRBJ2-2, with D maybe TRBD1 (6 bases). Germline-derived CDR1 and CDR2 are SGDLS and YYNGEE. The CDR3 runs 15 residues. V was clipped by 1 base and J by 5 bases, with 12 bases between them. This chain's CDR3 is CASSVSTGWTGELFF. CDR3 sequence (DNA): TGTGCCAGCAGCGTATCTACAGGGTGGACCGGGGAGCTGTTTTTT.

This clonotype has a handful of counts. This sequence joins TRBV20-1 and TRBJ2-5; 8 bases line up with TRBD2. This CDR3 comprises 14 residues. Losses at the gene ends were 5 bases for V and 2 bases for J; bases not matched to a gene: 7. CDR1 is DFQATT and CDR2 is SNEGSKA in the germline V gene (reference sequence). The CDR3 nucleotides are TGCAGTGCTTCGGGAGGGCCAGTGCAAGAGACCCAGTACTTC. Translating it yields CSASGGPVQETQYF.

This clonotype was counted between two and nine times. V is TRBV29-1 and J is TRBJ2-1; the match to TRBD2 covers 10 bases. Germline loops: CDR1 SQVTM, CDR2 ANQGSEA. This CDR3 has 13 residues. Trimming cost V 4 bases and J 9 bases; bases outside gene matches: 6. CDR3 DNA sequence: TGCAGCGTTGCCAGGACTAGCGGTATTGAGCAGTTCTTC. Its protein product is CSVARTSGIEQFF.

The rearrangement joins TRBV7-6 to TRBJ1-1; TRBD1 aligns across 7 bases. Germline V gene lookup returns CDR1 SGHVS and CDR2 FNYEAQ. The CDR3 extends over 14 amino acids. With V trimmed by 5 bases and J by 5 bases, 8 bases remained unmatched. CDR3 in amino acids: CASSPPDRVTEAFF. Written as DNA, the CDR3 is TGTGCCAGCAGCCCCCCTGACAGGGTGACTGAAGCTTTCTTT. The whole variable domain, remainder taken from reference TRBV7-6 and TRBJ1-1, is GAGVSQSPRYKVTKRGQDVALRCDPISGHVSLYWYRQALGQGPEFLTYFNYEAQQDKSGLPNDRFSAERPEGSISTLTIQRTEQRDSAMYRCASSPPDRVTEAFFGQGTRLTVV.

This clonotype came up a few times. The chain recombines TRBV6-5 with TRBJ1-4, with D hard to call. CDR3 length equals 14 residues. Looked up from germline, CDR1 is MNHEY and CDR2 is SVGAGI. Trimming cost V 0 bases and J 8 bases, with 10 bases left between them. CDR3 sequence (DNA): TGTGCCAGCAGTTACTCTAGTACGGGGGAAAAACTGTTTTTT. Protein: CASSYSSTGEKLFF.

This clonotype turned up a few times. The CDR3 region is CASSPGRVNSGNTIYF. The CDR3, as DNA: TGTGCCAGCAGCCCCGGAAGGGTAAACTCTGGAAACACCATATATTTT. This chain uses TRBV7-2 with TRBJ1-3; unclear D gene. The CDR3 is made up of 16 amino acids. Germline assignment: CDR1 SGHTA and CDR2 FQGNSA. With 5 bases removed from V and 0 bases from J, the gap between germline ends came to 14 bases.

V usage is TRBV4-3 and J usage is TRBJ2-7; 9 bases match TRBD2. Germline V gene data show CDR1 as LGHNA and CDR2 as YSLEER. The CDR3 is 15 amino acids. With 3 bases clipped from V and 2 bases from J, the junction kept 5 bases outside the gene matches. The CDR3 nucleotides are TGCGCCAGCAGCCACCGGACTAGCGCCACCTACGAGCAGTACTTC. Its protein is CASSHRTSATYEQYF.

The rearrangement joins TRBV20-1 to TRBJ1-6, with D perhaps matching TRBD1 (6 bases). The CDR3 has 12 amino acids. CDR1 is DFQATT, CDR2 SNEGSKA, per germline (reference sequence). CDR3 in amino acids: CSPEAGDSPLHF. In DNA form, the CDR3 reads TGCAGCCCGGAGGCAGGGGATTCACCCCTCCACTTT.

The genes are TRBV7-8 and TRBJ2-6, with D perhaps TRBD2 (5 bases). V gave up 1 base and J gave up 0 bases, with 7 bases separating them. CDR3 length: 16 amino acids. The germline gives CDR1 SGHVS, CDR2 FQNEAQ. The CDR3 spells CASSLGTRSGANVLTF. Here the CDR3 DNA reads TGTGCCAGCAGCTTAGGGACTCGCTCTGGGGCCAACGTCCTGACTTTC. Full variable domain (missing parts from reference TRBV7-8 and TRBJ2-6): GAGVSQSPRYKVAKRGQDVALRCDPISGHVSLFWYQQALGQGPEFLTYFQNEAQLDKSGLPSDRFFAERPEGSVSTLKIQRTQQEDSAVYLCASSLGTRSGANVLTFGAGSRLTVL.

This chain connects TRBV7-2 to TRBJ1-5; D is undetermined. V gave up 3 bases and J gave up 5 bases, with 14 bases separating them. Germline V gene data show CDR1 as SGHTA and CDR2 as FQGNSA. This CDR3 contains 15 residues. The CDR3 sequence is CASSLNGVLDQPQHF. The CDR3, as DNA: TGTGCCAGCAGCTTGAACGGGGTTCTGGATCAGCCCCAGCATTTT.

This clonotype has more than one count but fewer than ten. V gene TRBV12-3 or TRBV12-4 combines with J gene TRBJ2-1, with 9 bases aligning to TRBD1. V lost 7 bases to trimming and J lost 9 bases; unmatched junction nucleotides: 16. The CDR3 is 16 amino acids. CDR3 sequence (DNA): TGTGCCAGCAACGGCCCGACAGGGGGGGCTTTGGGTGAGCAGTTCTTC. It yields the protein CASNGPTGGALGEQFF.

The table lists this clonotype with a few counts. This chain uses TRBV28 with TRBJ2-7, with a weak D call TRBD1 (5 bases). V lost 5 bases and J lost 2, with 10 bases in between. Germline CDR1 is MDHEN and CDR2 is SYDVKM. The CDR3 length is 13 residues. The CDR3, as DNA: TGTGCCAGCAGTCGACAGTTACCCTACGAGCAGTACTTC. Residues: CASSRQLPYEQYF.

This clonotype has a handful of counts. This chain connects TRBV10-3 to TRBJ1-2, with 11 bases that match TRBD1. After removal of 3 bases from V and 0 bases from J, the junction contained 9 bases not matched to a gene. The CDR3 extends over 18 amino acids. Germline CDR1 is ENHRY and CDR2 is SYGVKD. The CDR3 sequence is CAISDLRDRGSPNYGYTF. CDR3 in DNA: TGTGCCATCAGTGATCTCCGGGACAGGGGGTCCCCTAACTATGGCTACACCTTC.

This clonotype occurred a few times. The chain has TRBV28 and TRBJ1-2; D is undetermined. The CDR3 is 14 residues long. From germline, CDR1 is MDHEN and CDR2 SYDVKM. V was clipped by 1 base and J by 7 bases, with 13 bases between them. The CDR3 reads CASSLSGHRGGYTF. As DNA, the CDR3 is TGTGCCAGCAGTTTATCCGGCCACCGCGGTGGCTACACCTTC.

The rearrangement uses TRBV12-3 or TRBV12-4 and TRBJ1-1; 8 bases fit TRBD1. The CDR3 length is 14 residues. The V gene end was trimmed by 8 bases and the J gene end by 5 bases; junction bases not matched to a gene: 10. The CDR3 DNA sequence: TGTGCCAGCGGACCGACAGGGGCAGGGACTGAAGCTTTCTTT. This gives the protein CASGPTGAGTEAFF.

This clonotype has a handful of counts. The chain employs TRBV28 and TRBJ2-2, with TRBD1 as a possible D gene (6 bases). Germline V CDR1 and CDR2: MDHEN, SYDVKM. The CDR3 loop spans 13 amino acids. Trimming cost V 2 bases and J 6 bases, with 7 bases left between them. CDR3 sequence (DNA): TGTGCCAGCAGTTTAACAGGGTCCGGGGAGCTGTTTTTT. It is translated as CASSLTGSGELFF.

V and J are TRBV6-1 and TRBJ1-4; no clear D. Looked up from germline, CDR1 is MNHNS and CDR2 is SASEGT. Trimming removed 6 bases at V and 0 bases at J, with 11 bases between. CDR3 length: 15 residues. CDR3 nucleotides: TGTGCCAGCAGCCGCAACACTGCAACTAATGAAAAACTGTTTTTT. This encodes CASSRNTATNEKLFF.

The rearrangement uses TRBV6-2 or TRBV6-3 and TRBJ1-1; the match to TRBD1 covers 7 bases. The CDR3 is made up of 14 amino acids. Losses at the gene ends were 5 bases for V and 5 bases for J; bases not matched to a gene: 8. Germline values: CDR1 MNHEY, CDR2 SVGEGT. The CDR3 region has the DNA TGTGCCAGCAGTAGCCTGACAGGGTGGACTGAAGCTTTCTTT. This codes for CASSSLTGWTEAFF.

The chain combines TRBV6-5 with TRBJ2-7; 7 nucleotides line up with TRBD1. The CDR3 has 19 residues. J gave up 3 bases and V 0 bases, and 17 bases lay outside the gene matches. The germline V gene encodes CDR1 MNHEY and CDR2 SVGAGI. CDR3 sequence (DNA): TGTGCCAGCAGTTACTCGAAGTTGGGCATCAGGGACAGCAGCTACGAGCAGTACTTC. Translation: CASSYSKLGIRDSSYEQYF.